The next 31 T cell receptor beta chains were all read from a single sample in a study of T cell responses to AZD1222 COVID-19 vaccine. Produced via immunoSEQ multiplex PCR; TCRdb's table is partial and in-frame only. In the table there are tens of thousands of clones, 89% of which are singletons. The starting material was peripheral blood, obtained 28 days after the second AZD1222 dose. The receptors derive from an adult who received the AZD1222 COVID-19 vaccine.

This clone came up many times. The chain has TRBV4-1 and TRBJ1-5; TRBD1 might be the D (5 bases). The germline CDR1 and CDR2 sequences are MGHRA and YSYEKL. V was shortened by 1 base and J by 4 bases, with 11 bases between the two germline ends. The CDR3 runs to 15 residues. The CDR3 DNA is TGCGCCAGCAGCCAAGGATGGGGCGAAAATCAGCCCCAGCATTTT. Translation gives CASSQGWGENQPQHF.

This rearrangement joins TRBV7-6 to TRBJ1-1; 8 bases agree with TRBD1. There are 14 residues in the CDR3. Germline V gives CDR1 SGHVS, CDR2 FNYEAQ. With 5 bases clipped from V and 1 base from J, the junction kept 3 bases outside the gene matches. Here the CDR3 reads CASSLDRGNTEAFF. DNA for the CDR3: TGTGCCAGCAGCCTCGACAGGGGGAACACTGAAGCTTTCTTT.

The chain uses TRBV9 and TRBJ1-4; 11 nucleotides align to TRBD1. Germline V CDR1 and CDR2: SGDLS, YYNGEE. CDR3 length: 15 residues. The junction had 5 bases not matched to a gene; V was cut back by 4 bases and J by 6 bases. CDR3 in DNA: TGTGCCAGCAGCCTAGGGACAGGGGGGGATGAAAAACTGTTTTTT. This encodes CASSLGTGGDEKLFF.

For the CDR3, the DNA is TGCAGCGTTGAAGGGCGGGGAGCGGACCCCCTCAGCTACGAGCAGTACTTC. Amino acid sequence: CSVEGRGADPLSYEQYF. The rearrangement uses TRBV29-1 and TRBJ2-7, with D perhaps TRBD2 (6 bases). The germline gives CDR1 SQVTM, CDR2 ANQGSEA. CDR3 length: 17 residues. Trimming removed 1 base from V and 3 bases from J, with 22 bases in between.

This clone came up once. The J gene is TRBJ2-1, the V gene TRBV28, with 8 bases matching TRBD2. The CDR3 has 19 residues. V trimming: 5 bases; J trimming: 2 bases; junction bases outside the gene matches: 17. CDR1 and CDR2 from the germline V gene are MDHEN and SYDVKM. This chain's CDR3 is CASSPYPIGTRGAYNEQFF. The CDR3 bases are TGTGCCAGCAGTCCTTACCCCATAGGTACGCGGGGGGCCTACAATGAGCAGTTCTTC.

V usage is TRBV18 and J usage is TRBJ1-2; D perhaps matches TRBD1 (5 bases). With 3 bases removed from V and 1 base from J, the gap between germline ends came to 9 bases. From germline, CDR1 is KGHSH and CDR2 LQKENI. There are 14 residues in the CDR3. CDR3 loop: CASSPRQINYGYTF. The CDR3 nucleotides read TGTGCCAGCTCACCCCGACAGATTAACTATGGCTACACCTTC.

This chain connects TRBV10-3 to TRBJ2-7; either TRBD1 or TRBD2 may fit D (5 bases each). The germline V gene has CDR1 ENHRY and CDR2 SYGVKD. This CDR3 region has 13 residues. Between the trimmed V and J ends, which lost 5 bases and 3 bases, there was a span of 11 bases. CDR3 region: CAISPGPNYEQYF. The CDR3 DNA reads TGTGCCATCAGTCCGGGACCCAACTACGAGCAGTACTTC.

The chain joins TRBV19 to TRBJ2-2; TRBD1 is a possible D gene (6 bases). The germline CDR1 and CDR2 sequences are LNHDA and SQIVND (reference sequence). V gave up 0 bases and J gave up 4 bases, with 9 bases separating them. The CDR3 covers 15 residues. The DNA of the CDR3 is TGTGCCAGTAGTATAGACCGGGACACCACCGGGGAGCTGTTTTTT. Protein product: CASSIDRDTTGELFF. Full variable domain (outside the CDR3, taken from reference TRBV19 and TRBJ2-2): DGGITQSPKYLFRKEGQNVTLSCEQNLNHDAMYWYRQDPGQGLRLIYYSQIVNDFQKGDIAEGYSVSREKKESFPLTVTSAQKNPTAFYLCASSIDRDTTGELFFGEGSRLTVL.

The rearrangement joins TRBV11-2 to TRBJ1-1; 8 bases match TRBD1. Trimming at V came to 5 bases and at J to 6 bases, leaving 11 bases not matched to a gene. The CDR3 has 15 residues. Germline V gene lookup returns CDR1 SGHAT and CDR2 FQNNGV. CDR3 in amino acids: CASSLNRGELAEAFF. Written as DNA, the CDR3 is TGTGCCAGCAGCCTCAACAGGGGGGAGCTGGCTGAAGCTTTCTTT.

The chain uses TRBV14 and TRBJ1-6, with D possibly being TRBD1 (5 bases). The CDR3 extends over 14 amino acids. Germline CDR1 is SGHDN and CDR2 is FVKESK. Deletions cut 5 bases from V and 8 bases from J, with 13 bases between. For the CDR3, the DNA is TGTGCCAGCAGCTTTGGGACGGTAGATTCACCCCTCCACTTT. It yields the protein CASSFGTVDSPLHF.

This clone showed up just a few times. The chain recombines TRBV19 with TRBJ1-2; TRBD1 agrees at 7 bases. Germline V lookup: CDR1 LNHDA, CDR2 SQIVND (reference sequence). The CDR3 extends over 18 amino acids. The ends lost 1 base at V and 0 bases at J; junction bases unmatched: 11. CDR3 nucleotide sequence: TGTGCCAGTAGTATAGGTCGACAGGGACTAAAGGCTAACTATGGCTACACCTTC. The encoded protein is CASSIGRQGLKANYGYTF.

Here the CDR3 DNA reads TGTGCCAGCAGCTTAGATCTAGCGACCTCGGGTAGGGAGCAGTTCTTC. Protein product: CASSLDLATSGREQFF. V and J are TRBV11-2 and TRBJ2-1; D possibly corresponds to TRBD2 (6 bases). The CDR3 spans 16 residues. Germline lookup yields CDR1 SGHAT and CDR2 FQNNGV. Trimming removed 0 bases at V and 10 bases at J, with 19 bases between.

This clone has only a few counts. This chain links TRBV6-5 with TRBJ1-2; TRBD1 matches at 7 bases. The CDR3 loop spans 12 amino acids. The germline V gene has CDR1 MNHEY and CDR2 SVGAGI. Losses at the gene ends were 4 bases for V and 5 bases for J; bases not matched to a gene: 1. For the CDR3, the DNA is TGTGCCAGCAGTTCGACAGGGTATGGCTACACCTTC. This sequence encodes CASSSTGYGYTF.

V and J are TRBV3-1 (or the pseudogene TRBV3-2) and TRBJ2-1, with 9 nucleotides matching TRBD2. The germline V gene encodes CDR1 LGHDT and CDR2 YNNKEL (reference sequence). CDR3 length equals 14 residues. V trimming: 6 bases; J trimming: 4 bases; junction bases outside the gene matches: 4. The CDR3 DNA reads as TGTGCCAGCAGTTCTAGCGGGGTGTACAATGAGCAGTTCTTC. This gives the protein CASSSSGVYNEQFF.

The rearrangement uses TRBV7-8 and TRBJ1-2; D is possibly TRBD1 (6 bases). Germline V lookup: CDR1 SGHVS, CDR2 FQNEAQ. This CDR3 contains 14 residues. V lost 3 bases, J lost 4 bases, and 12 bases lay in between. CDR3 region: CASSFYRDTYGYTF. In DNA form, the CDR3 reads TGTGCCAGCAGCTTCTACCGGGACACCTATGGCTACACCTTC. The full variable domain, rest sourced from reference TRBV7-8 and TRBJ1-2, is GAGVSQSPRYKVAKRGQDVALRCDPISGHVSLFWYQQALGQGPEFLTYFQNEAQLDKSGLPSDRFFAERPEGSVSTLKIQRTQQEDSAVYLCASSFYRDTYGYTFGSGTRLTVV.

For the CDR3, the DNA is TGTGCCACTGCGGGACAGGGGCCCTACGAGCAGTACTTC. As protein: CATAGQGPYEQYF. The chain employs TRBV2 and TRBJ2-7, with 10 bases that match TRBD1. This CDR3 comprises 13 residues. Germline lookup yields CDR1 SNHLY and CDR2 FYNNEI. Germline trimming cut 10 bases from V and 2 bases from J; bases unmatched to any gene: 5.

This chain joins TRBV6-6 and TRBJ2-1; 11 bases align to TRBD2. V was pared by 5 bases and J by 0 bases, with 3 bases of the junction left unmatched. Germline assignment: CDR1 MNHNY and CDR2 SVGAGI (reference sequence). The CDR3 has 16 amino acids. The CDR3 here is CASSGTSGSSYNEQFF. CDR3 coding DNA: TGTGCCAGCAGTGGCACTAGCGGGAGCTCCTACAATGAGCAGTTCTTC.

V gene TRBV11-2 combines with J gene TRBJ1-3, with 9 positions matching TRBD1. The V gene's germline CDR1 is SGHAT and CDR2 FQNNGV. The V segment lost 5 bases and the J segment 4 bases; nucleotides outside the gene matches: 3. The CDR3 contains 14 residues. The CDR3 DNA is TGTGCCAGCAGCCCAGGGACAGGGGGAAACACCATATATTTT. It encodes CASSPGTGGNTIYF. The full variable domain, its missing parts supplied by reference TRBV11-2 and TRBJ1-3, is EAGVAQSPRYKIIEKRQSVAFWCNPISGHATLYWYQQILGQGPKLLIQFQNNGVVDDSQLPKDRFSAERLKGVDSTLKIQPAKLEDSAVYLCASSPGTGGNTIYFGEGSWLTVV.

This clone was detected once. The rearrangement joins TRBV5-8 to TRBJ1-1, with D unresolved. The CDR3 is 14 amino acids. V dropped 0 bases and J dropped 4 bases, with 10 bases sitting between them. Germline CDR1 SGHTS, CDR2 YDEGEE. This chain's CDR3 is CASSLVEISTEAFF. CDR3 coding DNA: TGTGCCAGCAGCTTGGTGGAGATAAGCACTGAAGCTTTCTTT.

The rearrangement joins TRBV27 to TRBJ1-1, with TRBD1 matching over 8 bases. V was clipped by 8 bases and J by 2 bases; unmatched bases: 10. CDR1 is MNHEY, CDR2 SMNVEV, per germline (reference sequence). The length of the CDR3 is 15 residues. The CDR3 sequence: CASQTGVGINTEAFF. DNA of the CDR3: TGTGCCAGCCAGACAGGGGTGGGGATAAACACTGAAGCTTTCTTT.

V is TRBV11-3 and J is TRBJ2-1; no clear D gene. V was cut by 5 bases and J by 3 bases, with 20 bases left in between. The germline V gene has CDR1 SGHNT and CDR2 YENEEA. The CDR3 runs 17 residues. CDR3: CASSNPTSWISYNEQFF. CDR3 sequence (DNA): TGTGCCAGCAGCAATCCGACATCGTGGATAAGCTACAATGAGCAGTTCTTC.

The chain uses TRBV28 and TRBJ2-7; 7 nucleotides line up with TRBD1. CDR3 size: 16 residues. The V segment lost 4 bases and the J segment 0 bases; nucleotides outside the gene matches: 9. CDR1 is MDHEN, CDR2 SYDVKM, per germline. CDR3 bases: TGTGCCAGCAGTTCAACCGGGACAGCTACCTCCTACGAGCAGTACTTC. This gives the protein CASSSTGTATSYEQYF.

V usage is TRBV19 and J usage is TRBJ2-7; D ambiguous. Germline values: CDR1 LNHDA, CDR2 SQIVND (reference sequence). V was clipped by 6 bases and J by 1 base, with 16 bases between them. The CDR3 consists of 15 residues. CDR3 nucleotide sequence: TGTGCCAGTAGGAGCCAAGAGACTGATTCCTACGAGCAGTACTTC. As protein: CASRSQETDSYEQYF.

This sequence joins TRBV18 and TRBJ2-7; D unresolved. Germline CDR1 KGHSH, CDR2 LQKENI. Deletions cut 1 base from V and 0 bases from J, with 7 bases between. This CDR3 contains 14 residues. The DNA for the CDR3 is TGTGCCAGCTCACCACTATCAGACTCCTACGAGCAGTACTTC. As protein: CASSPLSDSYEQYF.

The gene calls are TRBV5-1 and TRBJ1-3, with no clear D. CDR1 SGHRS and CDR2 YFSETQ come from the germline V gene. The V end was cut by 0 bases, the J end by 0 bases, with 10 bases between. The CDR3 is made up of 16 amino acids. CDR3 nucleotides: TGCGCCAGCAGCTTGGACAGTTTCAGCTCTGGAAACACCATATATTTT. Translation gives CASSLDSFSSGNTIYF.

The rearrangement links TRBV6-2 or TRBV6-3 to TRBJ2-7, with D hard to call. Germline lookup yields CDR1 MNHEY and CDR2 SVGEGT. The CDR3 spans 13 residues. V was clipped by 2 bases and J by 3 bases, with 8 bases between them. The CDR3 bases are TGTGCCAGCAGTTACGAGAGTGGCTACGAGCAGTACTTC. Translation: CASSYESGYEQYF.

This chain connects TRBV9 to TRBJ2-3, with D unresolved. V was cut by 6 bases and J by 0 bases, with 11 bases left in between. This CDR3 comprises 14 residues. Germline-derived CDR1 and CDR2 are SGDLS and YYNGEE. This CDR3 is CASNRPPSTDTQYF. As DNA, the CDR3 is TGTGCCAGCAATAGGCCACCTAGCACAGATACGCAGTATTTT. Complete variable domain (other parts from reference TRBV9 and TRBJ2-3): DSGVTQTPKHLITATGQRVTLRCSPRSGDLSVYWYQQSLDQGLQFLIQYYNGEERAKGNILERFSAQQFPDLHSELNLSSLELGDSALYFCASNRPPSTDTQYFGPGTRLTVL.

The chain uses TRBV20-1 and TRBJ1-1; D possibly corresponds to TRBD1 (5 bases). The ends were cut back, 3 bases at V and 6 bases at J, with 14 bases in the middle. The CDR3 runs to 13 residues. Germline V gives CDR1 DFQATT, CDR2 SNEGSKA (reference sequence). CDR3 nucleotide sequence: TGCAGTGCTAGTATGTCAGGGTACCCTGAAGCTTTCTTT. It translates to CSASMSGYPEAFF.

The chain joins TRBV7-2 to TRBJ1-2, with D unresolved. The CDR3 extends over 13 amino acids. Germline V lookup: CDR1 SGHTA, CDR2 FQGNSA. Trimming took 1 base from V and 4 from J, leaving 7 bases between them. The CDR3 DNA reads TGTGCCAGCAGCTTAGGGGAACTCTATGGCTACACCTTC. Translating it yields CASSLGELYGYTF.

This sequence joins TRBV14 and TRBJ2-2; D may be TRBD1 (5 bases). V was pared by 4 bases and J by 6 bases, with 9 bases between. The length of the CDR3 is 13 residues. Germline lookup yields CDR1 SGHDN and CDR2 FVKESK. The CDR3 DNA is TGTGCCAGCAGCCGCGACAGATCCGGGGAGCTGTTTTTT. Its protein product is CASSRDRSGELFF.

The J gene is TRBJ2-3, the V gene TRBV3-1 (or the pseudogene TRBV3-2), with no clear D. The V gene lost 0 bases and the J gene lost 5 bases, with 12 bases spanning the gap. Germline CDR1 reads LGHDT; CDR2 reads YNNKEL (reference sequence). The CDR3 is made up of 15 amino acids. CDR3 amino acids: CASSQDPRSQDTQYF. DNA for the CDR3: TGTGCCAGCAGCCAAGATCCACGGTCCCAAGATACGCAGTATTTT.